These T cell receptor beta chains were read from a single sample in a study of vaccination effects on CD4 cells after COVID-19. Their antigens remain unidentified. The repertoire was sequenced with immunoSEQ multiplex PCR; TCRdb's copy has only in-frame clones and lacks some. In the table there are 84,000 or so clones, 60% to 80% of which are singletons. The sample in question was CD4+ T cells from PBMCs cultured with HCoV-OC43 spike peptides, obtained after COVID-19 vaccination. These TCRs come from a human donor who received a COVID-19 vaccine. The CDR3 runs from the conserved cysteine through the conserved F or W. A D gene is named only where the DNA matches it firmly. Clone size is shown for a subset of rows, as once, few, many or a class of expanded clone.

TRBV30	-	11	TRBJ2-5	-	CAWSGLETQYF	TGTGCCTGGAGTGGTTTGGAGACCCAGTACTTC
TRBV5-4	-	15	TRBJ2-1	-	CASSLVAGGENEQFF	TGTGCCAGCAGCTTGGTGGCGGGTGGGGAGAATGAGCAGTTCTTC
TRBV7-8	once	14	TRBJ2-5	TRBD1	CASSLGDRGETQYF	TGTGCCAGCAGCTTAGGGGACAGGGGGGAGACCCAGTACTTC
TRBV4-1	-	16	TRBJ1-4	TRBD1	CASSRLRGTGDEKLFF	TGCGCCAGCAGCCGCCTCCGTGGGACAGGGGATGAAAAACTGTTTTTT
TRBV7-3	-	14	TRBJ2-2	-	CASSLGGATGELFF	TGTGCCAGCAGCCTAGGGGGTGCCACCGGGGAGCTGTTTTTT
TRBV7-9	few	13	TRBJ2-3	-	CASSRSGTDTQYF	TGTGCCAGCAGCCGGAGCGGCACAGATACGCAGTATTTT
TRBV29-1	-	15	TRBJ2-4	TRBD1	CSVGPTTGAENIQYF	TGCAGCGTTGGACCGACGACAGGGGCCGAAAACATTCAGTACTTC
TRBV18	-	15	TRBJ2-1	-	CASSEPGTPYNEQFF	TGTGCCAGCTCCGAGCCGGGGACTCCCTACAATGAGCAGTTCTTC
TRBV2	-	15	TRBJ1-3	TRBD1	CASSQLTGAGNTIYF	TGTGCCAGCAGCCAACTGACAGGGGCTGGAAACACCATATATTTT
TRBV7-9	-	14	TRBJ1-1	-	CASSYNRGSAEAFF	TGTGCCAGCAGCTATAACCGGGGTAGCGCTGAAGCTTTCTTT
TRBV24-1	once	14	TRBJ1-2	-	CATSVGSLNYGYTF	TGTGCCACCAGTGTAGGCAGTCTTAACTATGGCTACACCTTC
TRBV30	-	14	TRBJ2-5	-	CAWSVRGTRETQYF	TGTGCCTGGAGTGTACGAGGTACTAGAGAGACCCAGTACTTC
TRBV2	-	13	TRBJ1-2	-	CASSGAPNYGYTF	TGTGCCAGCAGTGGGGCGCCAAACTATGGCTACACCTTC
TRBV7-3	-	13	TRBJ2-5	-	CASSLVWGETQYF	TGTGCCAGCAGCTTAGTGTGGGGAGAGACCCAGTACTTC
TRBV2	-	16	TRBJ2-4	-	CASSEVRDLFDNIQYF	TGTGCCAGCAGTGAAGTCCGGGACCTATTTGATAACATTCAGTACTTC
TRBV9	-	15	TRBJ1-2	-	CASSVGVGKDYGYTF	TGTGCCAGCAGCGTAGGGGTGGGTAAGGACTATGGCTACACCTTC
TRBV28	-	15	TRBJ1-2	-	CASGSRGPTNYGYTF	TGTGCCAGCGGGTCCCGGGGACCTACTAACTATGGCTACACCTTC
TRBV30	few	15	TRBJ2-2	TRBD1	CAFYPGQGSGGELFF	TGTGCCTTTTACCCGGGACAGGGCTCGGGCGGGGAGCTGTTTTTT
TRBV7-9	-	14	TRBJ2-5	TRBD2	CASSPVGGYETQYF	TGTGCCAGCAGCCCGGTCGGGGGGTACGAGACCCAGTACTTC
TRBV5-1	-	14	TRBJ2-1	-	CASSLVGGDNEQFF	TGCGCCAGCAGCTTGGTGGGCGGGGACAATGAGCAGTTCTTC
TRBV19	-	18	TRBJ1-1	-	CASSIVSGSHLGNTEAFF	TGTGCCAGTAGTATAGTCTCGGGGTCCCACCTTGGGAACACTGAAGCTTTCTTT
TRBV7-2	-	16	TRBJ1-4	-	CASSLRGGPNREKLFF	TGTGCCAGCAGCCTACGTGGCGGACCTAACCGGGAAAAACTGTTTTTT
TRBV24-1	-	15	TRBJ2-5	-	CATSDSSGVIETQYF	TGTGCCACCAGTGATTCGTCAGGGGTTATAGAGACCCAGTACTTC
TRBV7-9	-	15	TRBJ1-1	TRBD1	CASSPRQGWDTEAFF	TGTGCCAGCAGCCCCCGACAGGGGTGGGACACTGAAGCTTTCTTT
TRBV19	-	16	TRBJ1-4	TRBD1	CASSLGGTATNEKLFF	TGTGCCAGTAGTCTAGGAGGGACAGCAACTAATGAAAAACTGTTTTTT
TRBV18	-	14	TRBJ2-4	TRBD2	CASSPFGGDGIQYF	TGTGCCAGCTCACCTTTCGGGGGGGACGGCATTCAGTACTTC